The 29 T cell receptor beta chains listed next were all sequenced from one sample in a study of T cell repertoires in cytomegalovirus infection. TCRdb re-called the reads through MiXCR, storing one row per CDR3 protein. The sample holds 160,000 or so distinct CDR3 sequences, 15% to 20% seen once. The sequencing input was CD8+ T cells from PBMCs. These receptors were taken from a human donor in good health (CMV status not recorded). Some clones in this sample may be carry-over from other donors' samples.

This clonotype appeared a few times. This chain links TRBV7-9 with TRBJ1-1, with D unclear. With 6 bases removed from V and 5 bases from J, the gap between germline ends came to 13 bases. The CDR3 loop spans 13 amino acids. The germline V gene has CDR1 SEHNR and CDR2 FQNEAQ (reference sequence). The CDR3 DNA is TGTGCCAGCAGTTCTGCTCCATGGACTGAAGCTTTCTTT. This gives the protein CASSSAPWTEAFF. The complete variable domain, with remaining parts taken from reference TRBV7-9 and TRBJ1-1, reads DTGVSQNPRHKITKRGQNVTFRCDPISEHNRLYWYRQTLGQGPEFLTYFQNEAQLEKSRLLSDRFSAERPKGSFSTLEIQRTEQGDSAMYLCASSSAPWTEAFFGQGTRLTVV.

Remarks on this clonotype: This may arise from a read error, as a much more abundant clone is one base away. The chain uses TRBV14 and TRBJ2-7, with unresolved D. V was pared by 1 base and J by 3 bases, with 13 bases between. The CDR3 covers 15 residues. The germline CDR1 and CDR2 sequences are SGHDN and FVKESK. The CDR3: CASSQVRQERYEQYF. The CDR3 DNA follows: TGTGCCAGCAGCCAAGTGCGGCAGGAGCGCTACGAGCAGTACTTC.

This clonotype has a handful of counts. The chain links TRBV18 to TRBJ1-3; D unresolved. The CDR3 runs 14 residues. V was clipped by 8 bases and J by 2 bases, with 13 bases between them. Germline CDR1 KGHSH, CDR2 LQKENI. The CDR3 nucleotides are TGTGCCAGCCTTTTTGAGGGCACTGGAAACACCATATATTTT. Translated: CASLFEGTGNTIYF.

The chain couples TRBV6-5 to TRBJ1-5, with TRBD1 identical over 8 bases. V shed 0 bases, J shed 0 bases, and the junction held 19 bases outside the gene matches. Germline assignment: CDR1 MNHEY and CDR2 SVGAGI. The CDR3 covers 22 residues. Here the CDR3 reads CASSYSPGTGGRGEYSNQPQHF. The CDR3 DNA sequence: TGTGCCAGCAGTTACTCTCCCGGGACAGGAGGGAGAGGAGAATATAGCAATCAGCCCCAGCATTTT.

This clonotype was counted only a few times. The chain carries TRBV6-2 or TRBV6-3 and TRBJ2-2, with D hard to call. The germline V and J ends were trimmed by 7 bases and 6 bases, with 6 bases remaining between them. Germline V gene data show CDR1 as MNHEY and CDR2 as SVGEGT. This CDR3 contains 11 residues. The CDR3 nucleotides are TGTGCCAGCAAGGTCTCCGGGGAGCTGTTTTTT. Its translation: CASKVSGELFF.

This clonotype was picked up a small number of times. This rearrangement joins TRBV19 to TRBJ2-7; 14 bases are shared with TRBD2. This CDR3 contains 18 residues. J lost 1 base, V lost 5 bases, and 10 bases had no gene match. Germline V gene sequence: CDR1 LNHDA, CDR2 SQIVND (reference sequence). The CDR3 is CASSAAGTSGGSSYEQYF. CDR3 DNA: TGTGCCAGTAGTGCTGCCGGGACTAGCGGGGGAAGTTCCTACGAGCAGTACTTC.

The CDR3 loop is CASSFLRTGMIKNTEAFF. CDR3 nucleotides: TGTGCCAGCAGCTTTCTAAGGACAGGGATGATAAAAAACACTGAAGCTTTCTTT. V gene TRBV7-3 combines with J gene TRBJ1-1; the match to TRBD1 covers 8 bases. This CDR3 spans 18 amino acids. CDR1 and CDR2 (germline): SGHTA, FQGTGA. The J segment lost 2 bases and the V segment lost 3 bases, leaving 14 bases of the junction unmatched. The entire variable domain, with the rest obtained from reference TRBV7-3 and TRBJ1-1, is as follows: GAGVSQTPSNKVTEKGKYVELRCDPISGHTALYWYRQSLGQGPEFLIYFQGTGAADDSGLPNDRFFAVRPEGSVSTLKIQRTERGDSAVYLCASSFLRTGMIKNTEAFFGQGTRLTVV.

In this sample, this clonotype turned up a few times. V gene TRBV4-3 combines with J gene TRBJ1-1; the D is unclear. Germline CDR1 LGHNA, CDR2 YSLEER. V was clipped by 0 bases and J by 7 bases, with 9 bases between them. The CDR3 runs 13 residues. The CDR3 loop is CASSQDLLREAFF. The DNA of the CDR3 is TGCGCCAGCAGCCAAGATCTTCTCCGTGAAGCTTTCTTT.

The rearrangement uses TRBV28 and TRBJ2-7; D is undetermined. V gave up 6 bases and J gave up 1 base, with 16 bases separating them. This CDR3 is built from 15 residues. Germline-derived CDR1 and CDR2 are MDHEN and SYDVKM. Here the CDR3 reads CASRIAGGVSYEQYF. CDR3 bases: TGTGCCAGCAGGATTGCCGGTGGGGTTTCCTACGAGCAGTACTTC. The entire variable domain, with the rest obtained from reference TRBV28 and TRBJ2-7, is as follows: DVKVTQSSRYLVKRTGEKVFLECVQDMDHENMFWYRQDPGLGLRLIYFSYDVKMKEKGDIPEGYSVSREKKERFSLILESASTNQTSMYLCASRIAGGVSYEQYFGPGTRLTVT.

This chain links TRBV4-1 with TRBJ2-5; D may be TRBD2 (6 bases). Trimming took off 0 bases at V and 2 bases at J, with 10 bases between the two ends. Germline CDR1 reads MGHRA; CDR2 reads YSYEKL. The CDR3 contains 15 residues. The CDR3 DNA sequence: TGCGCCAGCAGCCAAGATCCGGGAGTACAAGAGACCCAGTACTTC. Its protein is CASSQDPGVQETQYF.

The rearrangement joins TRBV6-8 to TRBJ1-1; D is perhaps TRBD1 (5 bases). Germline CDR1 is MNHGY and CDR2 is SAAAGT. The ends were cut back, 5 bases at V and 8 bases at J, with 18 bases in the middle. The CDR3 extends over 14 amino acids. CDR3 in DNA: TGTGCCAGCAGTGCCGGGACGGTCCCGAGGGAAGCTTTCTTT. It codes for CASSAGTVPREAFF.

The V gene is TRBV6-1, the J gene TRBJ2-1; TRBD2 matches at 10 bases. This CDR3 is built from 16 residues. Unmatched junction bases numbered 11, after V lost 6 bases and J lost 6 bases. In germline, CDR1 is MNHNS, CDR2 SASEGT. Here the CDR3 DNA reads TGTGCCAGCAGACCCAGGACTAGCGGAAGTACCAATGAGCAGTTCTTC. It translates to CASRPRTSGSTNEQFF.

The chain couples TRBV29-1 to TRBJ2-2; D unresolved. Trimming shortened V by 3 bases and J by 0 bases, and 11 bases separated the two germline ends. CDR1 and CDR2 from the germline V gene are SQVTM and ANQGSEA. This CDR3 has 15 residues. The CDR3 nucleotides are TGCAGCGTTGAGAGAGCAGGAGCGAACACCGGGGAGCTGTTTTTT. It encodes CSVERAGANTGELFF.

This clonotype was recorded a few times. The genes are TRBV7-8 and TRBJ1-5; 8 bases align to TRBD1. Germline loops: CDR1 SGHVS, CDR2 FQNEAQ. CDR3 length: 15 residues. J gave up 3 bases and V 7 bases, and 8 bases lay outside the gene matches. This chain's CDR3 is CASIAGQANNQPQHF. The DNA for the CDR3 is TGTGCCAGCATTGCGGGACAGGCTAACAATCAGCCCCAGCATTTT.

The rearrangement uses TRBV11-1 and TRBJ2-5; TRBD2 aligns across 9 bases. This CDR3 region has 19 residues. Unmatched junction bases numbered 18, after V lost 3 bases and J lost 4 bases. Germline V gives CDR1 SGHAT, CDR2 FQDESV (reference sequence). In DNA form, the CDR3 reads TGTGCCAGCAGCTTCCACCCGAACGGAGTAGCGGGAGCCCGAGAGACCCAGTACTTC. It codes for CASSFHPNGVAGARETQYF.

The chain carries TRBV7-6 and TRBJ2-2; no clear D gene. From germline, CDR1 is SGHVS and CDR2 FNYEAQ. Trimming stripped 6 bases from V and 5 bases from J, with 4 bases between. This CDR3 has 11 residues. CDR3 sequence (DNA): TGTGCCAGCAGAAGAACCGGGGAGCTGTTTTTT. Protein: CASRRTGELFF.

A few counts support this clonotype. This chain links TRBV20-1 with TRBJ2-5; D is ambiguous. Per the germline V gene, CDR1 is DFQATT and CDR2 is SNEGSKA (reference sequence). V was clipped by 7 bases and J by 1 base, with 13 bases between them. The CDR3 sequence is 13 residues long. This CDR3 is CSGVRHFQETQYF. CDR3 bases: TGCAGTGGAGTACGCCACTTCCAAGAGACCCAGTACTTC.

In its sample, this clonotype was seen a few times. The chain links TRBV7-9 to TRBJ1-3; D call uncertain. Between the trimmed V and J ends, which lost 5 bases and 0 bases, there was a span of 8 bases. The CDR3 length is 14 residues. Looked up from germline, CDR1 is SEHNR and CDR2 is FQNEAQ (reference sequence). The CDR3 coding sequence is TGTGCCAGCAGCCCCCCAGACTCTGGAAACACCATATATTTT. Translating gives CASSPPDSGNTIYF.

This clonotype was seen more than once but under ten times. This chain joins TRBV6-2 or TRBV6-3 and TRBJ1-2, with D unresolved. The CDR3 spans 15 residues. CDR1 MNHEY and CDR2 SVGEGT come from the germline V gene. The V end was cut by 6 bases, the J end by 2 bases, with 16 bases between. CDR3 bases: TGTGCCAGCAGCCTGCTCTGGGCAGAGAACTATGGCTACACCTTC. This codes for CASSLLWAENYGYTF.

The chain joins TRBV7-3 to TRBJ2-1, with D possibly TRBD2 on 6 matching bases. Germline CDR1 reads SGHTA; CDR2 reads FQGTGA. The CDR3 extends over 14 amino acids. V lost 2 bases and J 2 bases, leaving 7 bases between the germline ends. The DNA of the CDR3 is TGTGCCAGCAGCTTACGCGGGACCTACAATGAGCAGTTCTTC. Its translation: CASSLRGTYNEQFF. Full variable domain (remainder filled in from reference TRBV7-3 and TRBJ2-1): GAGVSQTPSNKVTEKGKYVELRCDPISGHTALYWYRQSLGQGPEFLIYFQGTGAADDSGLPNDRFFAVRPEGSVSTLKIQRTERGDSAVYLCASSLRGTYNEQFFGPGTRLTVL.

There are a few counts of this clonotype. The rearrangement links TRBV11-2 to TRBJ2-2; D uncertain. Per the germline V gene, CDR1 is SGHAT and CDR2 is FQNNGV. The V gene lost 1 base and the J gene lost 2 bases, with 5 bases spanning the gap. The CDR3 consists of 14 residues. CDR3 sequence (DNA): TGTGCCAGCAGCTTAGTCCACAACACCGGGGAGCTGTTTTTT. Translation: CASSLVHNTGELFF.

Only a few counts were recorded for this clonotype. The chain recombines TRBV7-4 with TRBJ2-7; D possibly uses TRBD1 or TRBD2 (5 bases each). The V end was cut by 4 bases, the J end by 8 bases, with 15 bases between. This CDR3 has 13 residues. CDR1 SGHVT and CDR2 SQSDAQ come from the germline V gene. The CDR3 sequence is CASSCRGGLQQYF. For the CDR3, the DNA is TGTGCCAGCAGCTGTCGGGGCGGCCTCCAGCAGTACTTC.

This sequence joins TRBV28 and TRBJ2-2; 8 positions match TRBD2. Per the germline V gene, CDR1 is MDHEN and CDR2 is SYDVKM. Trimming removed 6 bases from V and 1 base from J; junction bases left unmatched: 10. CDR3 length: 17 amino acids. CDR3 DNA sequence: TGTGCCAGCAGGCCATCCCCGGGACTAGTGAACACCGGGGAGCTGTTTTTT. Translating it yields CASRPSPGLVNTGELFF.

This chain connects TRBV4-3 to TRBJ1-1; the D is unclear. This CDR3 contains 16 residues. CDR1 is LGHNA, CDR2 YSLEER, per germline. Trimming stripped 0 bases from V and 8 bases from J, with 19 bases between. The CDR3 DNA is TGCGCCAGCAGCCAAGATATGAGCAGGCCGCACGTCGAAGCTTTCTTT. Protein: CASSQDMSRPHVEAFF.

In its sample, this clonotype was seen a few times. J is TRBJ2-1 and V is TRBV27, with 10 positions matching TRBD2. The germline gives CDR1 MNHEY, CDR2 SMNVEV (reference sequence). The J segment lost 10 bases and the V segment lost 2 bases, leaving 5 bases of the junction unmatched. The CDR3 runs to 14 residues. The CDR3 DNA reads as TGTGCCAGCAGTTTAGTGCTAGCGGGAGACGAGCAGTTCTTC. Residues: CASSLVLAGDEQFF.

The chain has TRBV5-1 and TRBJ2-6, with D possibly matching TRBD2 (5 bases). The V gene lost 5 bases and the J gene lost 0 bases, with 12 bases spanning the gap. In germline, CDR1 is SGHRS, CDR2 YFSETQ. CDR3 size: 16 residues. The CDR3 nucleotides read TGCGCCAGCAGTTCCTTGAGGGCCTCTGGGGCCAACGTCCTGACTTTC. Translation gives CASSSLRASGANVLTF. Based on the CDR3 plus reference TRBV5-1 and TRBJ2-6, the full variable domain is KAGVTQTPRYLIKTRGQQVTLSCSPISGHRSVSWYQQTPGQGLQFLFEYFSETQRNKGNFPGRFSGRQFSNSRSEMNVSTLELGDSALYLCASSSLRASGANVLTFGAGSRLTVL.

This clonotype was detected ten times or more. V gene TRBV7-2 combines with J gene TRBJ2-2, with D perhaps being TRBD1 or TRBD2 (5 bases each). This CDR3 region has 16 residues. The ends were cut back, 6 bases at V and 2 bases at J, with 16 bases in the middle. From germline, CDR1 is SGHTA and CDR2 FQGNSA. CDR3: CASRIRERGNTGELFF. CDR3 coding DNA: TGTGCCAGCAGAATCAGGGAACGGGGAAACACCGGGGAGCTGTTTTTT.

As regards this clonotype: The junction departs from the called germline gene at one end, perhaps through a read error. J is TRBJ2-1 and V is TRBV7-8; 13 nucleotides line up with TRBD2. The CDR3 is 14 residues long. The V gene's germline CDR1 is SGHVS and CDR2 FQNEAQ. The CDR3 nucleotides are TGTGACAGCACCCGACTAGCGGGAGGAGGGGAGCAGTTCTTC. It yields the protein CDSTRLAGGGEQFF.

This clonotype was observed a single time. Sequence at one end of the junction differs from germline and may be a read error. The V and J genes are TRBV4-1 and TRBJ2-5; D gene unclear. Germline CDR1 MGHRA, CDR2 YSYEKL. The CDR3 is 12 amino acids. The CDR3 DNA reads TGCGCCAGCAGCGAAGATCTTGAACTCCAGTACTTC. Protein product: CASSEDLELQYF.